A single sample gave rise to the 5 T cell receptor beta chains below, sequenced in a study of T-cell reconstitution after alpha-beta-depleted transplantation in children (dated by TCRdb to 2016 to 2017). Reading the label with the study, this specimen's treatment or condition is: allogeneic hematopoietic cell transplantation with graft depleted of TCRalphabeta T cells and CD19 B cells. The library was obtained by PCR. The sample was run on an Illumina HiSeq 2500. To normalize quantification of the TCRbeta repertoire, the TCR libraries were built with molecular barcoding that relied on unique molecular identifiers. Through fastp at Q25 and MiXCR, TCRdb rebuilt clones from the public reads, retaining in-frame beta chains. Merged by CDR3 protein, the rows form single entries marked with the most common genes and DNA. The table for this sample lists a few hundred thousand distinct CDR3 sequences; over 20% of them were counted only once. The top ten clonotypes cover 10% to 11% of the sample.

The source was PBMCs, mostly from graft donor cells, collected 180 days after TCRalphabeta/CD19-depleted stem cell transplant. Source of these receptors: a male patient younger than 18 who had a stem cell transplant for acute lymphoblastic leukemia, so the T cells may come from the graft donor.

This clonotype turned up a few times. The chain is built from TRBV7-3 and TRBJ2-1; D is unresolved. This CDR3 is 15 amino acids long. Trimming pared 4 bases from V and 4 bases from J, leaving 14 bases between. Germline V CDR1 and CDR2: SGHTA, FQGTGA. Here the CDR3 reads CASSSPNRNYNEQFF. The CDR3 DNA sequence: TGTGCCAGCAGCTCCCCGAACCGCAATTACAATGAGCAGTTCTTC.

The chain has TRBV9 and TRBJ2-3; D may be TRBD1 or TRBD2 (6 bases each). The CDR3 is made up of 14 amino acids. Germline V CDR1 and CDR2: SGDLS, YYNGEE. Trimming took off 6 bases at V and 2 bases at J, with 13 bases between the two ends. The CDR3 loop is CASNSGATTDTQYF. Here the CDR3 DNA reads TGTGCCAGCAACTCGGGGGCCACCACAGATACGCAGTATTTT. Combining the CDR3 with reference TRBV9 and TRBJ2-3 gives the whole variable domain DSGVTQTPKHLITATGQRVTLRCSPRSGDLSVYWYQQSLDQGLQFLIQYYNGEERAKGNILERFSAQQFPDLHSELNLSSLELGDSALYFCASNSGATTDTQYFGPGTRLTVL.

The genes are TRBV12-5 and TRBJ2-7; 7 bases are a match to TRBD1. There are 13 residues in the CDR3. Trimming at V came to 6 bases and at J to 5 bases, leaving 7 bases not matched to a gene. CDR1 LGHNT and CDR2 FRNRAP come from the germline V gene. The CDR3 loop reads CASGFEGGDEQYF. CDR3 coding DNA: TGTGCTAGTGGGTTCGAAGGGGGCGACGAGCAGTACTTC.

About this clonotype: This clone may be a read error of a much larger clone one base away. The chain joins TRBV7-6 to TRBJ1-6, with TRBD1 as a possible D gene (5 bases). There are 14 residues in the CDR3. V shed 4 bases and J shed 7 bases, with 11 bases lying between them. Looked up from germline, CDR1 is SGHVS and CDR2 is FNYEAQ. The CDR3 spells CASSSGRANSPLHF. DNA of the CDR3: TGTGCCAGCAGCTCCGGCAGGGCCAATTCACCCCTCCACTTT.

The chain uses TRBV13 and TRBJ1-1; 11 bases map to TRBD1. Per germline, CDR1 PRHDT and CDR2 FYEKMQ (reference sequence). The CDR3 has 14 residues. Losses at the gene ends were 5 bases for V and 4 bases for J; bases not matched to a gene: 3. The CDR3 here is CASSVGTGGTEAFF. CDR3 coding DNA: TGTGCCAGCAGCGTCGGGACAGGGGGCACTGAAGCTTTCTTT.